A single sample gave rise to the 7 T cell receptor beta chains below, sequenced in a study of shared clonotypes between healthy human individuals. Naive CD8 cells, CD45RO-negative and positively selected for CCR7, excluded terminally differentiated effector memory CD45RA+ cells. The data were produced by immunoSEQ multiplex PCR, yet TCRdb's version contains in-frame clones alone and is incomplete. This table holds more than 2 million clones, 93% found once. The sample consisted of naive CD8+ T cells from PBMCs. These receptors came from a man aged 18 to 30 in good health. Some clones in this sample may be carry-over from other donors' samples.

This clone came up a few times. The chain joins TRBV9 to TRBJ1-1; TRBD1 might be the D (5 bases). Germline loops: CDR1 SGDLS, CDR2 YYNGEE. Trimming shortened V by 0 bases and J by 3 bases, and 9 bases separated the two germline ends. The CDR3 spans 14 residues. Here the CDR3 reads CASSVAVGDTEAFF. CDR3 bases: TGTGCCAGCAGCGTAGCTGTAGGGGACACTGAAGCTTTCTTT.

This chain links TRBV28 with TRBJ2-7; no firm D call. With 2 bases removed from V and 3 bases from J, the gap between germline ends came to 20 bases. Germline V gene data show CDR1 as MDHEN and CDR2 as SYDVKM. This CDR3 has 17 amino acids. In nucleotides, the CDR3 is TGTGCCAGCAGTTTAGGTTTCGGGCCGTTTGAATTCTACGAGCAGTACTTC. This translates into CASSLGFGPFEFYEQYF.

The chain combines TRBV11-2 with TRBJ1-1; D unclear. The CDR3 runs 16 residues. V shed 0 bases and J shed 4 bases, with 15 bases lying between them. The germline V gene encodes CDR1 SGHAT and CDR2 FQNNGV. CDR3 in amino acids: CASSLDLNRLATEAFF. CDR3 nucleotide sequence: TGTGCCAGCAGCTTAGATCTCAACCGGTTGGCCACTGAAGCTTTCTTT. Complete variable domain (other parts from reference TRBV11-2 and TRBJ1-1): EAGVAQSPRYKIIEKRQSVAFWCNPISGHATLYWYQQILGQGPKLLIQFQNNGVVDDSQLPKDRFSAERLKGVDSTLKIQPAKLEDSAVYLCASSLDLNRLATEAFFGQGTRLTVV.

The chain employs TRBV25-1 and TRBJ2-7; 10 positions agree with TRBD1. This CDR3 spans 17 amino acids. The junction had 11 bases not matched to a gene; V was cut back by 2 bases and J by 4 bases. Germline loops: CDR1 MGHDK, CDR2 SYGVNS. The CDR3 bases are TGTGCCAGCAGTGAAGTTAAGCTAGGGACAGGGGTTTACGAGCAGTACTTC. It is translated as CASSEVKLGTGVYEQYF.

The gene calls are TRBV27 and TRBJ2-7; 11 nucleotides align to TRBD2. After removal of 6 bases from V and 6 bases from J, the junction contained 13 bases not matched to a gene. Germline-derived CDR1 and CDR2 are MNHEY and SMNVEV (reference sequence). CDR3 length: 16 residues. The CDR3, as DNA: TGTGCCAGCAGATATGTAGCGGGAGGGCCTAAGGGCGAGCAGTACTTC. Protein: CASRYVAGGPKGEQYF.

The chain joins TRBV28 to TRBJ2-5; D may be TRBD1 (6 bases). Trimming cost V 1 base and J 4 bases, with 16 bases left between them. The CDR3 totals 16 residues. Germline V lookup: CDR1 MDHEN, CDR2 SYDVKM. The CDR3 loop is CASSLSRRDTAETQYF. The CDR3 bases are TGTGCCAGCAGTTTATCACGACGGGACACCGCAGAGACCCAGTACTTC.

The chain uses TRBV9 and TRBJ1-1, with D hard to call. The length of the CDR3 is 14 residues. Trimming shortened V by 4 bases and J by 1 base, and 11 bases separated the two germline ends. The germline gives CDR1 SGDLS, CDR2 YYNGEE. The CDR3 DNA is TGTGCCAGCAGCCCCTACATTACGAACACTGAAGCTTTCTTT. Its protein product is CASSPYITNTEAFF.